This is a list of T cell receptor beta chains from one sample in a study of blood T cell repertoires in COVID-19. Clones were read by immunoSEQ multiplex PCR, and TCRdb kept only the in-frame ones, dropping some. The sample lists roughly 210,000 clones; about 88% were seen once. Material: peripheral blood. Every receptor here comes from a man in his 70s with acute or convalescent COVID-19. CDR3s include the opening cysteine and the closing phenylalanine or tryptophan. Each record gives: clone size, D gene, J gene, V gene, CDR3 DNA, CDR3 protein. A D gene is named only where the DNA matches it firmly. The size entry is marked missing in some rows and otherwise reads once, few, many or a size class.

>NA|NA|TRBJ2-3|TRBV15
TGTGCCACCAGCCCAGGGGCTAGCACAGATACGCAGTATTTT
CATSPGASTDTQYF
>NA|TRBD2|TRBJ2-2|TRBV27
TGTGCCAGCAGTTTAGGGGGACTAGCGGGAGCCACCGGGGAGCTGTTTTTT
CASSLGGLAGATGELFF
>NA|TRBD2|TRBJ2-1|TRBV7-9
TGTGCCAGCAGCACCCCGGGACTAGCTGATGAGCAGTTCTTC
CASSTPGLADEQFF
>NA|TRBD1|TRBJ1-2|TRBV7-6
TGTGCCAGCAGCAAAGGACAGGGGGGAGGCTACACCTTC
CASSKGQGGGYTF
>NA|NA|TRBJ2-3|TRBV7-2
TGTGCCAGCAGCCCTGGGGCCACCCAATGGGGGCAGTATTTT
CASSPGATQWGQYF
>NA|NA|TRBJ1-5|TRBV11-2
TGTGCCAGCACCCCAGGGGTGGTGGGCAATCAGCCCCAGCATTTT
CASTPGVVGNQPQHF
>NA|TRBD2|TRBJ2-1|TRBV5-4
TGTGCCAGCGCTACACTTACGCCGGGACTAGCGGGAGGTAATGAGCAGTTCTTC
CASATLTPGLAGGNEQFF
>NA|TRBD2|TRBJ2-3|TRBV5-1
TGCGCCAGCAGCTTGGCCTCGGCGGGAGGGAAAGCAGATACGCAGTATTTT
CASSLASAGGKADTQYF
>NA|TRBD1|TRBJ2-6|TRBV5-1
TGCGCCAGCAGCCTACAGGGGGCAGCTGGGGCCAACGTCCTGACTTTC
CASSLQGAAGANVLTF
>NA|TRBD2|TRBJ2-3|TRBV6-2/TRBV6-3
TGTGCCAGCAGCTCCCGACTAGCGGGGAACACAGATACGCAGTATTTT
CASSSRLAGNTDTQYF
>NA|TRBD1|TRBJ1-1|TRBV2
TGTGCCAGCAGTCGACAGGGCCCGACCACTGAAGCTTTCTTT
CASSRQGPTTEAFF
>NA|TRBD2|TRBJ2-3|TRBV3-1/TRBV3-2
TGTGCCAGCAGCCAAGCACAGACTAGCGGGAGCCCAATTAGCACAGATACGCAGTATTTT
CASSQAQTSGSPISTDTQYF
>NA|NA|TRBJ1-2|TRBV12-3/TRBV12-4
TGTGCCAGCAGTTTAGTCCTGGGGGGTGGCTACACCTTC
CASSLVLGGGYTF
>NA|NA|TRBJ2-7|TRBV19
TGTGCCAGTACCGAAGGGGGGGTACCCTACGAGCAGTACTTC
CASTEGGVPYEQYF
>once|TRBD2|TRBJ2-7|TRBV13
TGTGCCAGCAGCTTGGCCCGACTAGCGGGAGGGAACGAGCAGTACTTC
CASSLARLAGGNEQYF
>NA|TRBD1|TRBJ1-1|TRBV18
TGTGCCAGCTCGTCCCAGGGGGCGGCTGCGATCACTGAAGCTTTCTTT
CASSSQGAAAITEAFF
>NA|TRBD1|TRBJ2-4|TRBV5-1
TGCGCCAGCAGCTTTGGACAGGAAATAAACATTCAGTACTTC
CASSFGQEINIQYF
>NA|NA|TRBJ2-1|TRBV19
TGTGCCAGTAGTCCCGATGGAGGTCACTACAATGAGCAGTTCTTC
CASSPDGGHYNEQFF
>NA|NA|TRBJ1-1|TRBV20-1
TGCAGTGCTCTATGGAACACTGAAGCTTTCTTT
CSALWNTEAFF
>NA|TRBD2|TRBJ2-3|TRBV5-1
TGCGCCAGCAGCTTGATCTCAACTAGCGGAGATACGCAGTATTTT
CASSLISTSGDTQYF
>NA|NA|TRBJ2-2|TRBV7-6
TGTGCCAGCAGCCCCCTAGCGACCCCGAACACCGGGGAGCTGTTTTTT
CASSPLATPNTGELFF
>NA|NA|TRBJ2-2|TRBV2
TGTGCCAGCAGATTCAGGGGAGGGATGCCCGGGGAGCTGTTTTTT
CASRFRGGMPGELFF
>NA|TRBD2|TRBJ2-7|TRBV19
TGTGCCAGTAGTATTCAGCGGGAGTCCTACGAGCAGTACTTC
CASSIQRESYEQYF
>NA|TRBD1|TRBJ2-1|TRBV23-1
TGCGCCAGCAACCCAAAAGGTGGGGACAGGGCTAGCAATGAGCAGTTCTTC
CASNPKGGDRASNEQFF
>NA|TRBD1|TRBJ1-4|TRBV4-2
TGTGCCAGCAGCCAAGAAATAGGGACAGGGAAGTTTTTT
CASSQEIGTGKFF
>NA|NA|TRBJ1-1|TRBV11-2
TGTGCCAGCAGCGGTAGATCGTCTGAAGCTTTCTTT
CASSGRSSEAFF
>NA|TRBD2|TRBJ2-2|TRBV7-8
TGTGCCAGCAGCGCCACAGCTAGCGGGAGATCCGGGGAGCTGTTTTTT
CASSATASGRSGELFF
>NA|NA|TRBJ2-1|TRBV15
TGTGCCACCAGCAGAGAGGACGGGAGCACCAATGAGCAGTTCTTC
CATSREDGSTNEQFF
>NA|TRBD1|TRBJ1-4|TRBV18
TGTGCCAGCTCGCCATTGGGACAGCATAATGAAAAACTGTTTTTT
CASSPLGQHNEKLFF